This note documents a single T cell receptor beta chain sequence. Its antigen remains unknown. V lost 9 bases to trimming and J lost 6 bases; unmatched junction nucleotides: 11. The CDR3 is 14 amino acids. Germline V lookup: CDR1 ENHRY, CDR2 SYGVKD. This record comes from a study of T cell responses to AZD1222 COVID-19 vaccine. General study points: AZD1222 recipients seropositive at baseline numbered only five to seven. Repertoires were obtained only post-peak T cell response. Epitopes outside B.1.351 and B.1.1.7 mutated regions reportedly drew nearly half of spike TCRs. Among the donors, most were white British and more were female, and clonal diversity was possibly underestimated.

The protocol was immunoSEQ multiplex PCR, while the TCRdb copy is restricted to in-frame clones and leaves out a portion. The sample yields about 83,000 clones, roughly 90% seen once. The sample consisted of peripheral blood, taken on day 0 of MenACWY control vaccination. The receptor's source is an adult in good health. The chain combines TRBV10-3 with TRBJ1-1, with TRBD1 matching over 9 bases. CDR3 DNA: TGTGCCATTGATTCCGGGACAGGGATCCCTGAAGCTTTCTTT. It specifies CAIDSGTGIPEAFF.